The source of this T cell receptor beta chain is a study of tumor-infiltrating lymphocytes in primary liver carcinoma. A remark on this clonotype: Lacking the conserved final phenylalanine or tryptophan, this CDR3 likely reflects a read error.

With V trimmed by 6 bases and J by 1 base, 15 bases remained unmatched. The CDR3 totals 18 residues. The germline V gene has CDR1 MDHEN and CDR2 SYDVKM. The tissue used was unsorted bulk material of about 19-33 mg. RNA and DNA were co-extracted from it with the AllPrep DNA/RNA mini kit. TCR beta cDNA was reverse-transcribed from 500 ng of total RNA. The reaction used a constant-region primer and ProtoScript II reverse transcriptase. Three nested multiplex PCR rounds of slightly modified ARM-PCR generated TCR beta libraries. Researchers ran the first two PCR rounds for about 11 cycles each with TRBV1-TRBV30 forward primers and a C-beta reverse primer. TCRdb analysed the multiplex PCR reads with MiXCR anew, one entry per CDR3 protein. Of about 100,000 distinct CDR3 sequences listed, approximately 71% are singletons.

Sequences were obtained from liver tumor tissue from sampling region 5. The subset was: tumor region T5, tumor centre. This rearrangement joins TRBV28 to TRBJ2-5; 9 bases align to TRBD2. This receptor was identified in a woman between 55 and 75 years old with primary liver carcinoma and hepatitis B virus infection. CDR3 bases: TGTGCCAGCAGCCTTAGCGGGAGCCCCGACCTTTCCCAAGAGACCCAGTACCTC. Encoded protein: CASSLSGSPDLSQETQYL.